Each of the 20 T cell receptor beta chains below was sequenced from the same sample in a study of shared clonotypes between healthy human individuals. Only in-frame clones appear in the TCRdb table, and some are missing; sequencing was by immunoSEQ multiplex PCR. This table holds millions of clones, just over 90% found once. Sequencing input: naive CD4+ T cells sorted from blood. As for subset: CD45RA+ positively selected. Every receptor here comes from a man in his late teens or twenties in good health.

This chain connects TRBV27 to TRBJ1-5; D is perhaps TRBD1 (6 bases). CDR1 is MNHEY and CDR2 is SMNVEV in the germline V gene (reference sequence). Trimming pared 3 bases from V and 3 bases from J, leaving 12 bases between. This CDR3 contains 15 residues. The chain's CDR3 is CASSLTGRNNQPQHF. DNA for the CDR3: TGTGCCAGCAGTTTGACAGGACGGAACAATCAGCCCCAGCATTTT.

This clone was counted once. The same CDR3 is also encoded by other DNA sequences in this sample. CDR3 nucleotide sequence: TGCGCCAGCAGCTTTTTGGGAGCCTACGAGCAGTACTTC. Translated: CASSFLGAYEQYF. V and J are TRBV5-1 and TRBJ2-7; the D gene is possibly TRBD2 (5 bases). CDR3 length equals 13 residues. The germline V and J ends were trimmed by 2 bases and 2 bases, with 8 bases remaining between them. The germline gives CDR1 SGHRS, CDR2 YFSETQ.

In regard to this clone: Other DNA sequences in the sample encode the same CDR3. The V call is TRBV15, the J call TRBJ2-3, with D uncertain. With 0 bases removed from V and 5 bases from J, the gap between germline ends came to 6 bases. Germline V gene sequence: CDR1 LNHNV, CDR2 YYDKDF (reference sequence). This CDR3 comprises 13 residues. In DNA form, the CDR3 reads TGTGCCACCAGCAGAGATCAAGGAGATACGCAGTATTTT. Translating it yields CATSRDQGDTQYF.

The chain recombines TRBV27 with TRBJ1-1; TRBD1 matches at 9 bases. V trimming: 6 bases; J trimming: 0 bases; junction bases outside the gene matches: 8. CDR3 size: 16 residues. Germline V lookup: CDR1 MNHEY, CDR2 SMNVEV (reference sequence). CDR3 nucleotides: TGTGCCAGCAGCTTCGGGACAGGGAACATGAACACTGAAGCTTTCTTT. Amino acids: CASSFGTGNMNTEAFF.

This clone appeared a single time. The chain's CDR3 is CASSPRQVGPEAFF. The DNA of the CDR3 is TGTGCCAGCAGCCCCCGACAGGTCGGGCCCGAAGCTTTCTTT. This chain links TRBV6-6 with TRBJ1-1, with D perhaps matching TRBD1 (6 bases). CDR3 length: 14 amino acids. CDR1 is MNHNY, CDR2 SVGAGI, per germline (reference sequence). V lost 6 bases and J 8 bases, leaving 19 bases between the germline ends.

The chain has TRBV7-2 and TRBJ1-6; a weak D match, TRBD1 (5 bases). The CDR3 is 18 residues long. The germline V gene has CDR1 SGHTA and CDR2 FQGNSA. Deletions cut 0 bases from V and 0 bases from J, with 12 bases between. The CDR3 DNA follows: TGTGCCAGCAGCTTAGCTGGGGGAGGCAGCTCCTATAATTCACCCCTCCACTTT. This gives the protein CASSLAGGGSSYNSPLHF.

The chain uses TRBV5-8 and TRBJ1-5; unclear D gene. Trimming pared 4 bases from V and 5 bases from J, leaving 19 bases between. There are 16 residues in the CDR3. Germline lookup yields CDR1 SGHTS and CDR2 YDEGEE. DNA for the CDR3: TGTGCCAGCAGCAACACGAGAAAATTGGCCCATCAGCCCCAGCATTTT. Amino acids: CASSNTRKLAHQPQHF.

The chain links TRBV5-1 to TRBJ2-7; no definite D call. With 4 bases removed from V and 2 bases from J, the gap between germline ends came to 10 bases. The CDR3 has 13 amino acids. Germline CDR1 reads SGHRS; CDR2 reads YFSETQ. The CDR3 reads CASSPSPAYEQYF. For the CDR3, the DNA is TGCGCCAGCAGCCCGAGCCCGGCCTACGAGCAGTACTTC. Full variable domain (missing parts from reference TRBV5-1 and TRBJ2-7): KAGVTQTPRYLIKTRGQQVTLSCSPISGHRSVSWYQQTPGQGLQFLFEYFSETQRNKGNFPGRFSGRQFSNSRSEMNVSTLELGDSALYLCASSPSPAYEQYFGPGTRLTVT.

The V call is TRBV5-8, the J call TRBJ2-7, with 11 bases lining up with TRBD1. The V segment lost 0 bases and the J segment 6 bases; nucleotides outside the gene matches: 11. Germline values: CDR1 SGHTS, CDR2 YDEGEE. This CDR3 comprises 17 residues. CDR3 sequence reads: CASSLEWTGGVSVEQYF. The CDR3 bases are TGTGCCAGCAGCTTGGAGTGGACAGGGGGCGTCTCGGTCGAGCAGTACTTC.

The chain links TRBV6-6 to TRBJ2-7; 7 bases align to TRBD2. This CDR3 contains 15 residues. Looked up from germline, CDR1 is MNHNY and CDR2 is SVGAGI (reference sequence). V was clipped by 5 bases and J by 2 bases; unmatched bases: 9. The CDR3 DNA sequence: TGTGCCAGCAGTAGCGGGACCGAACGAACCTACGAGCAGTACTTC. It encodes CASSSGTERTYEQYF.

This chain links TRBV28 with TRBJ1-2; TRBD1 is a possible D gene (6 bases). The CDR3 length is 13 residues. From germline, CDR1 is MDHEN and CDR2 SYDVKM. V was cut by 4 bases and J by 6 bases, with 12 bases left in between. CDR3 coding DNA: TGTGCCAGCAGTTCACCTAACAGGGATGGCTACACCTTC. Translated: CASSSPNRDGYTF.

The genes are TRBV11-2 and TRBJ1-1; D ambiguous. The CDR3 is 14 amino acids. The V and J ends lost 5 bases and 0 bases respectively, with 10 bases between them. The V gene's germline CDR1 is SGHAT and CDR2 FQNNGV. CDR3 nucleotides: TGTGCCAGCAGCCGGACCGGGATGAACACTGAAGCTTTCTTT. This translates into CASSRTGMNTEAFF.

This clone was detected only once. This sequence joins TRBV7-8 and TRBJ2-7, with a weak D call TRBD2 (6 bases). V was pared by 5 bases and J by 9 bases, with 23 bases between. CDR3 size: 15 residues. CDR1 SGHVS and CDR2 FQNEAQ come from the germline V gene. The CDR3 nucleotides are TGTGCCAGCAGCATGATCGGGACTCGCGATGGAGGGCAGTACTTC. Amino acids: CASSMIGTRDGGQYF. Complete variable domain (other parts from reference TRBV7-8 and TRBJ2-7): GAGVSQSPRYKVAKRGQDVALRCDPISGHVSLFWYQQALGQGPEFLTYFQNEAQLDKSGLPSDRFFAERPEGSVSTLKIQRTQQEDSAVYLCASSMIGTRDGGQYFGPGTRLTVT.

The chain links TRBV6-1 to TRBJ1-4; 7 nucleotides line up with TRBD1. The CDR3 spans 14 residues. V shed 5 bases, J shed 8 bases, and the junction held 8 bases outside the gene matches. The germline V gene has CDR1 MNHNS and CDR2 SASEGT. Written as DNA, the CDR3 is TGTGCCAGCAGTCTGCGACAGGGAGGCGAAAAACTGTTTTTT. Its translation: CASSLRQGGEKLFF.

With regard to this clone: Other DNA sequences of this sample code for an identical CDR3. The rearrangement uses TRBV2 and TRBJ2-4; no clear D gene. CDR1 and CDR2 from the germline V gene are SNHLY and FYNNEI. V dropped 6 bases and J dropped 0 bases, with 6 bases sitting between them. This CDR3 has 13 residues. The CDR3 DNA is TGTGCCAGCAGCCCCTTAGCCAAAAACATTCAGTACTTC. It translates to CASSPLAKNIQYF.

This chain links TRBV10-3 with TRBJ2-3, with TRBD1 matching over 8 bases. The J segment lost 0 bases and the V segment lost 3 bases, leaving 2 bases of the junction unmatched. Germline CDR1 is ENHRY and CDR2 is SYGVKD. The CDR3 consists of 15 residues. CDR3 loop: CAISDGQGSTDTQYF. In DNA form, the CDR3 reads TGTGCCATCAGTGATGGACAGGGTAGCACAGATACGCAGTATTTT.

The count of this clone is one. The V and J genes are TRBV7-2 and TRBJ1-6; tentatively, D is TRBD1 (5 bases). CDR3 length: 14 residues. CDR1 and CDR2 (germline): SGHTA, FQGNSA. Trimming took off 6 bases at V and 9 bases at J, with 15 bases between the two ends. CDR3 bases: TGTGCCAGCAGTATTAGACAGCCAGCTTCACCCCTCCACTTT. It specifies CASSIRQPASPLHF.

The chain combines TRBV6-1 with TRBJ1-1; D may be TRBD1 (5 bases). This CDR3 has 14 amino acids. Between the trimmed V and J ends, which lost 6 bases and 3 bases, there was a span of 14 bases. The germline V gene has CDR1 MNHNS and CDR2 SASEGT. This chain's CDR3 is CASRHRARDTEAFF. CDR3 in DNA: TGTGCCAGCAGGCACCGGGCCAGGGACACTGAAGCTTTCTTT.

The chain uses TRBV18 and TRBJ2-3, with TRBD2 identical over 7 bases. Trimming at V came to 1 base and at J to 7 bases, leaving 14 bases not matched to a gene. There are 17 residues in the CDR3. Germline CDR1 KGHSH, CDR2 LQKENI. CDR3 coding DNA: TGTGCCAGCTCACCACTCGCAAGCGGGAAAGGACCGAATACGCAGTATTTT. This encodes CASSPLASGKGPNTQYF.

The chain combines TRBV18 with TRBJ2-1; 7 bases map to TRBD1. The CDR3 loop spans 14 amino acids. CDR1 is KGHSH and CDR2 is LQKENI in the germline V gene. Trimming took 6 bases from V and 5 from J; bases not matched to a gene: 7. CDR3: CASSSGTDHNEQFF. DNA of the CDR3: TGTGCCAGCTCGTCCGGGACAGATCACAATGAGCAGTTCTTC.